These 9 T cell receptor beta chains came from one sample sequenced in a study of CD4+ T cells in melanoma. Profiled with immunoSEQ multiplex PCR; TCRdb holds only in-frame clones, not every one. Here the sample spans about 140,000 clones, about 90% being singletons. The origin of the receptors is a human donor with melanoma.

J is TRBJ1-5 and V is TRBV5-1; 11 bases fit TRBD1. The germline V gene encodes CDR1 SGHRS and CDR2 YFSETQ. Unmatched junction bases numbered 8, after V lost 7 bases and J lost 5 bases. The CDR3 is 15 residues long. Here the CDR3 reads CASQLRDRGDQPQHF. The CDR3 bases are TGCGCCAGCCAGCTCCGGGACAGGGGGGATCAGCCCCAGCATTTT.

The chain has TRBV29-1 and TRBJ2-7, with 8 positions matching TRBD2. Germline CDR1 SQVTM, CDR2 ANQGSEA. With 5 bases clipped from V and 4 bases from J, the junction kept 4 bases outside the gene matches. The length of the CDR3 is 12 residues. The CDR3 DNA is TGCAGCGTTCGCAGCGGGGGTTACGAGCAGTACTTC. This sequence encodes CSVRSGGYEQYF.

The V call is TRBV5-1, the J call TRBJ1-2; maybe TRBD1 (6 bases). V was shortened by 2 bases and J by 6 bases, with 11 bases between the two germline ends. Germline CDR1 SGHRS, CDR2 YFSETQ. The CDR3 has 13 residues. This CDR3 reads CASSLQGSNGYTF. CDR3 DNA sequence: TGCGCCAGCAGCTTACAGGGATCTAATGGCTACACCTTC.

The chain joins TRBV7-2 to TRBJ1-1; D uncertain. The CDR3 runs 14 residues. The germline V gene encodes CDR1 SGHTA and CDR2 FQGNSA. V lost 1 base to trimming and J lost 4 bases, with 10 bases between them. In DNA form, the CDR3 reads TGTGCCAGCAGCTTAGAGGGTCACGGCACTGAAGCTTTCTTT. The encoded protein is CASSLEGHGTEAFF.

The V and J genes are TRBV10-3 and TRBJ2-7, with D possibly being TRBD2 (6 bases). The CDR3 length is 19 residues. Germline V gene lookup returns CDR1 ENHRY and CDR2 SYGVKD. V dropped 6 bases and J dropped 4 bases, with 31 bases sitting between them. CDR3 nucleotides: TGTGCCATCAGGCCTCTCGGGGTGGGCGGGGAGATCGCACGGTACGAGCAGTACTTC. This translates into CAIRPLGVGGEIARYEQYF.

This clone was seen a few times. The chain links TRBV5-1 to TRBJ1-6, with D perhaps TRBD1 (5 bases). The germline CDR1 and CDR2 sequences are SGHRS and YFSETQ. This CDR3 spans 15 amino acids. V was trimmed by 1 base and J by 8 bases, leaving 13 bases between them. The CDR3 nucleotides read TGCGCCAGCAGCTTGAGGGACCTGAGATATTCACCCCTCCACTTT. Protein sequence: CASSLRDLRYSPLHF. The full variable domain, with the rest looked up from reference TRBV5-1 and TRBJ1-6, is KAGVTQTPRYLIKTRGQQVTLSCSPISGHRSVSWYQQTPGQGLQFLFEYFSETQRNKGNFPGRFSGRQFSNSRSEMNVSTLELGDSALYLCASSLRDLRYSPLHFGNGTRLTVT.

The gene calls are TRBV9 and TRBJ2-7; tentatively, D is TRBD1 (5 bases). The CDR3 length is 14 residues. V was pared by 1 base and J by 3 bases, with 11 bases between. Per the germline V gene, CDR1 is SGDLS and CDR2 is YYNGEE. CDR3 coding DNA: TGTGCCAGCAGCGTATCGGCGACAGTCTACGAGCAGTACTTC. This encodes CASSVSATVYEQYF.

The CDR3 region is CASSDGQGAPNTEAFF. CDR3 in DNA: TGTGCCAGTAGTGATGGACAGGGGGCTCCGAACACTGAAGCTTTCTTT. The chain couples TRBV19 to TRBJ1-1; 11 nucleotides align to TRBD1. This CDR3 is 16 amino acids long. CDR1 and CDR2 from the germline V gene are LNHDA and SQIVND (reference sequence). With 5 bases clipped from V and 1 base from J, the junction kept 6 bases outside the gene matches.

This sequence joins TRBV6-5 and TRBJ1-1; D call uncertain. V was trimmed by 5 bases and J by 11 bases, leaving 6 bases between them. The germline CDR1 and CDR2 sequences are MNHEY and SVGAGI. There are 9 residues in the CDR3. The CDR3, as DNA: TGTGCCAGCAGTGACGAGGCTTTCTTT. Residues: CASSDEAFF.